This entry describes one T cell receptor (beta chain). It has no known antigen specificity. No base qualities exist here, and no much larger clone lies one base off it. This specimen comes from a study of cytomegalovirus exposure and HLA in healthy donors (dated by TCRdb to about 2017). In terms of the full investigation: The 500 to 800 repertoires of the first cohort and the 110 or so validation repertoires were produced on the same platform, according to a later analysis. A separate validation cohort of about 110 different subjects was used in addition to the roughly 700-subject first cohort. To predict cytomegalovirus infection status, the study brought together high-throughput TCR immunosequencing, statistical association of individual TCRs with disease status, and machine learning. The aim of the study was to test whether cataloging public T cell receptors could identify signatures of past pathogen exposure. General findings and caveats noted by the study authors: It was suggested by the authors that the approach could potentially be generalized to other disease states and immunological phenotypes. Cytomegalovirus status was reported to be diagnosed by the classifier with high specificity and sensitivity in both the original and validation cohorts. Most TCR sequences were seen in very few donors, while some public TCRs were found in many individuals. Subsequent analysis determined that TCRs grouped into clusters in the first cohort also showed a tendency toward co-occurrence across the roughly 110 validation repertoires, and 90% to 95% of cluster scores exceeded 0. The study gave a list of some 150 TCR beta chains associated with cytomegalovirus. Three of the identified cytomegalovirus-associated TCR beta chains were confirmed in vitro to be specific for cytomegalovirus antigens. A later analysis lacked HLA typing for the validation cohort, so it scored co-occurrence in that cohort across all 120 or so repertoires.

Donors formed part of the validation cohort, which comprised 120 subjects and was distinct from the first cohort of 690 or so subjects. V loses 2 bases of germline sequence and J loses 2 bases, and the interval between the two ends is 10 bases. CDR1 and CDR2 are read off the germline V gene as SGHTA and FQGTGA. The CDR3 has 14 amino acids, counting the end cysteine and phenylalanine. Only CDR3 DNA remains: 42 bases, in frame from the first base. Receptor amplification or capture employed the immunoSEQ multiplex PCR assay. As for the original processing: A statistical classification framework was built for diagnosing cytomegalovirus status from the catalog of TCR beta chain sequences. TCRdb re-hosts the immuneACCESS table, in-frame sequences only. Its copies lack some clones; in the studies checked, an unresolved V gene accounts for under half of them, and the cause for the rest is not known. That table furnishes V, J and clone size, whereas the DNA furnished D and trimming. The table for this sample lists about 360,000 clones; more than 80% of them were counted only once. The ten largest clones capture approximately 0.8% of the sample.

Sequencing was performed on PBMCs. This receptor was identified in a woman under 30 in good health and CMV-seronegative. This sequence uses TRBV7-3 and TRBJ2-7; the D segment could be TRBD2, given 5 matching bases. The DNA reads TGTGCCAGCAGCTTATTTGCGGGCCCCTACGAGCAGTACTTC. Translated, this is CASSLFAGPYEQYF.